This record looks at one T cell receptor beta chain sequence and its context. Its antigen is still unknown. The data are from a study of cytomegalovirus exposure and HLA in healthy donors. General study results and limits: When presence/absence was analysed, sequencing depth was taken to be roughly uniform across donors. Most TCR sequences were uncommon, yet certain public TCRs appeared in many donors. Listed as cytomegalovirus-associated were over 150 TCR beta chains.

The PCR made use of 60 Vbeta and 13 Jbeta primers. TCRdb's copy holds only in-frame clones and misses some; the assay was immunoSEQ multiplex PCR. In the table there are around 150,000 clones, around two thirds of which are singletons. Deletions cut 4 bases from V and 2 bases from J, with 19 bases between. The CDR3 spans 16 residues. The germline gives CDR1 SGHNT, CDR2 YYREEE (reference sequence). V and J are TRBV5-4 and TRBJ2-7; D may be TRBD1 (6 bases). Sequencing was carried out using PBMCs. The source is a male donor in good health and CMV-seronegative. In DNA form, the CDR3 reads TGTGCCAGCAGCCCGCCAGGGGCGACGCAGACCTACGAGCAGTACTTC. Its translation: CASSPPGATQTYEQYF.